This record concerns one T cell receptor beta chain sequence. The source of the sample is a study of blood T cell repertoires in COVID-19. Looking at the study overall: COVID-19 samples collected from the United States, Italy and Spain covered acute and convalescent phases. Sources were T cells, B-cell-depleted T cells, or PBMCs; the material itself was cDNA or gDNA.

As processed by the authors: Reference gene primer amplification yielded estimated nucleated cell counts. Only in-frame clones appear in the TCRdb table, and some are missing; sequencing was by immunoSEQ multiplex PCR. The D gene and trimming were derived from the DNA, and the V and J assignments and clone size from that table. The data hold some 78,000 clones, with approximately 89% observed a single time. Germline CDR1 and CDR2: LGHDT and YNNKEL (reference sequence). The CDR3 totals 15 residues. Trimming took 2 bases from V and 7 from J; bases not matched to a gene: 5. This TCR derives from a man aged 50 to 59 with active or convalescent COVID-19. Source material: peripheral blood. V usage is TRBV3-1 (or the pseudogene TRBV3-2) and J usage is TRBJ2-1, with 10 positions matching TRBD2. The CDR3 DNA reads TGTGCCAGCAGCCAAATGACTAGCGGGTATAATGAGCAGTTCTTC. Protein sequence: CASSQMTSGYNEQFF.